One and the same sample provided the 28 T cell receptor beta chains below, sequenced in a study of CD8 T cells in ankylosing spondylitis. Study outcomes and limitations: One TCR beta motif, made up of about 8 highly homologous variants, appeared characteristic of ankylosing spondylitis blood.

TCRdb re-called the 5' RACE reads with MiXCR, one entry per CDR3 protein. The table shows about 390,000 distinct CDR3 sequences, with 20% to 25% occurring only once. Their specific antigens are unknown. The sample was blood, either unsorted or a sorted T cell fraction (not recorded which). The receptor set was obtained from a male donor with ankylosing spondylitis.

Only a few counts were recorded for this clonotype. This chain connects TRBV5-1 to TRBJ1-1; D is unclear. The CDR3 consists of 15 residues. V lost 5 bases and J 0 bases, leaving 14 bases between the germline ends. CDR1 is SGHRS, CDR2 YFSETQ, per germline. The CDR3 coding sequence is TGCGCCAGCAGGTTGAGTGCCGGCATGAACACTGAAGCTTTCTTT. It yields the protein CASRLSAGMNTEAFF.

The chain links TRBV29-1 to TRBJ1-4, with D tentatively TRBD1 (5 bases). The CDR3 spans 12 residues. Germline CDR1 SQVTM, CDR2 ANQGSEA. Trimming cost V 7 bases and J 4 bases, with 10 bases left between them. This chain's CDR3 is CSARQINEKLFF. CDR3 nucleotide sequence: TGCAGCGCAAGACAGATTAATGAAAAACTGTTTTTT.

The chain combines TRBV9 with TRBJ1-3; no reliable D call. Germline CDR1 SGDLS, CDR2 YYNGEE. Between the trimmed V and J ends, which lost 4 bases and 4 bases, there was a span of 9 bases. The length of the CDR3 is 13 residues. CDR3 sequence: CASSPSIGNTIYF. DNA for the CDR3: TGTGCCAGCAGCCCCTCTATCGGAAACACCATATATTTT. The whole variable domain, remainder taken from reference TRBV9 and TRBJ1-3, is DSGVTQTPKHLITATGQRVTLRCSPRSGDLSVYWYQQSLDQGLQFLIQYYNGEERAKGNILERFSAQQFPDLHSELNLSSLELGDSALYFCASSPSIGNTIYFGEGSWLTVV.

J is TRBJ1-2 and V is TRBV2, with TRBD1 matching over 7 bases. The CDR3 is made up of 13 amino acids. The germline CDR1 and CDR2 sequences are SNHLY and FYNNEI. After removal of 7 bases from V and 5 bases from J, the junction contained 7 bases not matched to a gene. CDR3 residues: CASMGQPVYGYTF. DNA of the CDR3: TGTGCCAGCATGGGACAGCCTGTTTATGGCTACACCTTC. Looking up the rest from reference TRBV2 and TRBJ1-2 gives the full variable domain: EPEVTQTPSHQVTQMGQEVILRCVPISNHLYFYWYRQILGQKVEFLVSFYNNEISEKSEIFDDQFSVERPDGSNFTLKIRSTKLEDSAMYFCASMGQPVYGYTFGSGTRLTVV.

The table lists this clonotype with a few counts. The chain employs TRBV7-6 and TRBJ2-5; TRBD1 agrees at 12 bases. V trimming: 2 bases; J trimming: 5 bases; junction bases outside the gene matches: 6. CDR1 and CDR2 (germline): SGHVS, FNYEAQ. CDR3 size: 16 residues. CDR3 DNA sequence: TGTGCCAGCAGCTTACAGGGACAGGGGGCCGGGGAGACCCAGTACTTC. The encoded protein is CASSLQGQGAGETQYF.

This clonotype has at least ten counts. The chain is built from TRBV29-1 and TRBJ1-1; D is uncertain. CDR3 size: 12 residues. Germline assignment: CDR1 SQVTM and CDR2 ANQGSEA. Trimming shortened V by 7 bases and J by 0 bases, and 9 bases separated the two germline ends. This chain's CDR3 is CSAGYMNTEAFF. CDR3 in DNA: TGCAGCGCCGGCTATATGAACACTGAAGCTTTCTTT.

The rearrangement uses TRBV3-1 and TRBJ1-4; no clear D gene. The CDR3 extends over 14 amino acids. CDR1 and CDR2 from the germline V gene are LGHDT and YNNKEL (reference sequence). The V gene lost 5 bases and the J gene lost 4 bases, with 11 bases spanning the gap. CDR3 DNA: TGTGCCAGCAGCTTACAGAGCCGTAATGAAAAACTGTTTTTT. This sequence encodes CASSLQSRNEKLFF.

V is TRBV4-3 and J is TRBJ1-2, with D unresolved. This CDR3 comprises 14 residues. V was trimmed by 0 bases and J by 8 bases, leaving 13 bases between them. The germline V gene has CDR1 LGHNA and CDR2 YSLEER. CDR3 sequence: CASSQDGRRGGYTF. In DNA form, the CDR3 reads TGCGCCAGCAGCCAAGACGGGAGAAGAGGGGGCTACACCTTC.

This sequence joins TRBV27 and TRBJ1-5; D remains ambiguous. This CDR3 contains 13 residues. Germline values: CDR1 MNHEY, CDR2 SMNVEV (reference sequence). V lost 3 bases and J lost 5, with 8 bases in between. The chain's CDR3 is CASSFGRYQPQHF. Here the CDR3 DNA reads TGTGCCAGCAGTTTCGGACGGTATCAGCCCCAGCATTTT.

Turning to this clonotype: A junction end diverges from the germline sequence, so it may reflect a read error. V and J are TRBV20-1 and TRBJ2-2, with D possibly TRBD2 on 5 matching bases. Germline values: CDR1 DFQATT, CDR2 SNEGSKA (reference sequence). The CDR3 consists of 13 residues. The CDR3 sequence: CSARGLAAGELFF. CDR3 DNA sequence: TGCAGTGCGAGAGGCCTAGCTGCCGGGGAGCTGTTTTTT.

This clonotype was observed a few times. The genes are TRBV29-1 and TRBJ2-3; 8 bases agree with TRBD1. Trimming removed 4 bases from V and 0 bases from J; junction bases left unmatched: 6. Germline assignment: CDR1 SQVTM and CDR2 ANQGSEA. This CDR3 contains 15 residues. CDR3 in amino acids: CSVARTGSSTDTQYF. The CDR3 DNA reads TGCAGCGTTGCTCGGACAGGGAGTAGCACAGATACGCAGTATTTT.

A few counts support this clonotype. This rearrangement joins TRBV7-2 to TRBJ2-6, with D maybe TRBD1 (6 bases). This CDR3 spans 15 amino acids. Germline-derived CDR1 and CDR2 are SGHTA and FQGNSA. V was shortened by 5 bases and J by 2 bases, with 10 bases between the two germline ends. The CDR3 bases are TGTGCCAGCAGCCCCAACAGGGCTGGGGCCAACGTCCTGACTTTC. Translation gives CASSPNRAGANVLTF.

There are a few counts of this clonotype. The V call is TRBV7-9, the J call TRBJ2-3; D is unresolved. The germline V gene encodes CDR1 SEHNR and CDR2 FQNEAQ (reference sequence). Trimming pared 3 bases from V and 0 bases from J, leaving 13 bases between. CDR3 length equals 16 residues. The CDR3, as DNA: TGTGCCAGCAGCTTGGACCGCCAGTGGAGCACAGATACGCAGTATTTT. This translates into CASSLDRQWSTDTQYF. Full variable domain (rest looked up from reference TRBV7-9 and TRBJ2-3): DTGVSQNPRHKITKRGQNVTFRCDPISEHNRLYWYRQTLGQGPEFLTYFQNEAQLEKSRLLSDRFSAERPKGSFSTLEIQRTEQGDSAMYLCASSLDRQWSTDTQYFGPGTRLTVL.

The V gene is TRBV19, the J gene TRBJ1-4; D may be TRBD1 (5 bases). CDR1 is LNHDA, CDR2 SQIVND, per germline (reference sequence). CDR3 length: 13 residues. V was pared by 5 bases and J by 7 bases, with 11 bases between. CDR3: CASSGQGGEKLFF. Written as DNA, the CDR3 is TGTGCCAGTAGTGGGCAGGGAGGTGAAAAACTGTTTTTT.

The gene calls are TRBV20-1 and TRBJ2-7; D is unresolved. This CDR3 spans 13 amino acids. Trimming removed 0 bases at V and 3 bases at J, with 9 bases between. Germline V CDR1 and CDR2: DFQATT, SNEGSKA (reference sequence). The CDR3 here is CSARDQSYYEQYF. The DNA of the CDR3 is TGCAGTGCTAGAGATCAAAGCTACTACGAGCAGTACTTC.

This clonotype has a single count. At one of its ends the junction is not consistent with the germline gene, which may arise from a read error. The J gene is TRBJ2-7, the V gene TRBV6-6; tentative D call: TRBD2 (6 bases). Per the germline V gene, CDR1 is MNHNY and CDR2 is SVGAGI (reference sequence). CDR3 length: 12 amino acids. CDR3 in amino acids: CASRQPHSGILF. The CDR3 DNA reads TGTGCCAGCAGACAGCCCCATAGCGGCATCCTCTTC.

The gene calls are TRBV15 and TRBJ2-5, with D possibly TRBD1 on 8 matching bases. In germline, CDR1 is LNHNV, CDR2 YYDKDF (reference sequence). V lost 0 bases and J lost 5, with 19 bases in between. This CDR3 comprises 17 residues. This CDR3 is CATSRDGRTGRGETQYF. The CDR3 nucleotides read TGTGCCACCAGCAGAGATGGAAGGACAGGGAGGGGGGAGACCCAGTACTTC.

This clonotype was observed a few times. This rearrangement joins TRBV6-1 to TRBJ1-4; D is ambiguous. The CDR3 is 14 residues long. Trimming took 4 bases from V and 3 from J, leaving 9 bases between them. Germline V gives CDR1 MNHNS, CDR2 SASEGT. The CDR3 sequence is CASSVLTSNEKLFF. As DNA, the CDR3 is TGTGCCAGCAGTGTATTGACCTCTAATGAAAAACTGTTTTTT.

The chain recombines TRBV21-1 with TRBJ2-5; TRBD2 was called by the table and not checked on the DNA. TRBV21-1 is deemed a pseudogene. This CDR3 region has 14 residues. Here the CDR3 DNA reads TGTGCCAGCATAAGACTAGCGAGGGAGGAGACCCAGTACTTC. Translation: CASIRLAREETQYF.

The chain joins TRBV7-2 to TRBJ2-2; 8 bases align to TRBD1. Germline V gene sequence: CDR1 SGHTA, CDR2 FQGNSA. V was pared by 6 bases and J by 5 bases, with 14 bases of the junction left unmatched. CDR3 length: 17 amino acids. The CDR3 region has the DNA TGTGCCAGCAGTCCCGGCCGACAGGGGCGAGGAACCGGGGAGCTGTTTTTT. As protein: CASSPGRQGRGTGELFF. The full variable domain, its missing parts supplied by reference TRBV7-2 and TRBJ2-2, is GAGVSQSPSNKVTEKGKDVELRCDPISGHTALYWYRQSLGQGLEFLIYFQGNSAPDKSGLPSDRFSAERTGGSVSTLTIQRTQQEDSAVYLCASSPGRQGRGTGELFFGEGSRLTVL.

The chain employs TRBV12-3 or TRBV12-4 and TRBJ2-2; 7 bases line up with TRBD1. V was pared by 7 bases and J by 3 bases, with 8 bases of the junction left unmatched. The CDR3 is 15 amino acids. The CDR3 sequence: CASTPTGVHTGELFF. The CDR3 bases are TGTGCCAGCACCCCAACAGGGGTTCACACCGGGGAGCTGTTTTTT.

This clonotype was seen a few times. The V and J genes are TRBV20-1 and TRBJ2-7, with 7 bases that match TRBD2. Germline loops: CDR1 DFQATT, CDR2 SNEGSKA (reference sequence). The junction had 11 bases not matched to a gene; V was cut back by 1 base and J by 5 bases. This CDR3 has 15 residues. Written as DNA, the CDR3 is TGCAGTGCTAGAGCGGAGGGAGGGGTGGTAAACGAGCAGTACTTC. Translated, it gives CSARAEGGVVNEQYF.

V is TRBV30 and J is TRBJ1-2; D is unresolved. The length of the CDR3 is 11 residues. V was trimmed by 5 bases and J by 2 bases, leaving 6 bases between them. CDR1 and CDR2 from the germline V gene are GTSNPN and SVGIG (reference sequence). CDR3 in amino acids: CAWERNYGYTF. The CDR3 nucleotides are TGTGCCTGGGAGCGGAACTATGGCTACACCTTC. Full variable domain (remainder filled in from reference TRBV30 and TRBJ1-2): SQTIHQWPATLVQPVGSPLSLECTVEGTSNPNLYWYRQAAGRGLQLLFYSVGIGQISSEVPQNLSASRPQDRQFILSSKKLLLSDSGFYLCAWERNYGYTFGSGTRLTVV.

This chain joins TRBV3-1 and TRBJ2-1; D tentatively reads TRBD1 or TRBD2 (8 bases each). V lost 6 bases and J lost 4, with 22 bases in between. This CDR3 has 17 amino acids. Germline lookup yields CDR1 LGHDT and CDR2 YNNKEL (reference sequence). The CDR3 here is CASSQGAAGGPYNEQFF. The CDR3 nucleotides read TGTGCCAGCAGTCAGGGGGCTGCGGGAGGTCCGTACAATGAGCAGTTCTTC.

V is TRBV4-3 and J is TRBJ1-2, with 8 bases aligning to TRBD1. Per germline, CDR1 LGHNA and CDR2 YSLEER. The CDR3 spans 18 residues. After removal of 3 bases from V and 6 bases from J, the junction contained 18 bases not matched to a gene. For the CDR3, the DNA is TGCGCCAGCAGCCACGGGAGCGGATTGCCCAGGGGGCGCGATGGCTACACCTTC. This sequence encodes CASSHGSGLPRGRDGYTF.

The J gene is TRBJ2-7, the V gene TRBV12-5, with no clear D. The CDR3 has 16 residues. The germline V gene encodes CDR1 LGHNT and CDR2 FRNRAP. Trimming took off 0 bases at V and 0 bases at J, with 12 bases between the two ends. Here the CDR3 reads CASGLVLGTYSYEQYF. CDR3 in DNA: TGTGCTAGTGGTTTGGTACTCGGTACCTACTCCTACGAGCAGTACTTC.

The table lists this clonotype with a few counts. The rearrangement links TRBV7-9 to TRBJ1-5; D gene unclear. This CDR3 spans 15 amino acids. The V end lost 1 base, the J end lost 4 bases, and 11 bases lay between the germline ends. Germline assignment: CDR1 SEHNR and CDR2 FQNEAQ (reference sequence). The CDR3 region is CASSLDLAGNQPQHF. For the CDR3, the DNA is TGTGCCAGCAGCTTAGATCTAGCGGGGAATCAGCCCCAGCATTTT.

This clonotype was observed a few times. The chain joins TRBV5-1 to TRBJ2-3; D possibly corresponds to TRBD2 (5 bases). The germline V gene encodes CDR1 SGHRS and CDR2 YFSETQ. V shed 4 bases and J shed 1 base, with 16 bases lying between them. This CDR3 is 16 amino acids long. The CDR3 DNA is TGCGCCAGCAGCCGCTTTGTGGGAGAGGGCACAGATACGCAGTATTTT. As protein: CASSRFVGEGTDTQYF.